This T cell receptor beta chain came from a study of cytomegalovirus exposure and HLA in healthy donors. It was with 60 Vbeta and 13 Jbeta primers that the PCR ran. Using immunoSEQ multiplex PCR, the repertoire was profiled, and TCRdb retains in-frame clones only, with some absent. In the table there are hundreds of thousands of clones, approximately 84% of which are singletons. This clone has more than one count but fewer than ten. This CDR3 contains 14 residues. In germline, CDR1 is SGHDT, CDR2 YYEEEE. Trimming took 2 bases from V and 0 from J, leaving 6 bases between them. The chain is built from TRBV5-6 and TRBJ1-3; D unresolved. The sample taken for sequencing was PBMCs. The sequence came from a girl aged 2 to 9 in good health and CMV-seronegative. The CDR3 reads CASSFKPSGNTIYF. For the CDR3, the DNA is TGTGCCAGCAGCTTTAAGCCCTCTGGAAACACCATATATTTT.